The 22 T cell receptor beta chains presented below share a single source sample, sequenced in a study of response to subunit inactivated influenza vaccine (dated by TCRdb to the late 2010s). The method was RT-PCR. TCRdb lists the instrument as Illumina HiSeq 2500. Through fastp at Q25 and MiXCR, TCRdb rebuilt clones from the public reads, retaining in-frame beta chains. Rows matching on CDR3 protein sequence are summarized as one entry with the most common DNA and genes. The sample records hundreds of thousands of distinct CDR3 sequences, 15% to 17% of which are singletons. Together, the top ten hold around a tenth of the sample. This material consisted of PBMCs from blood, taken roughly 13 days after vaccination. These receptors were taken from a man aged 45-65 years who received an inactivated influenza vaccine. Donor details come from another sample of the same person, matched by shared clones.

The rearrangement joins TRBV5-1 to TRBJ2-1; 12 nucleotides agree with TRBD2. The length of the CDR3 is 19 residues. Germline CDR1 reads SGHRS; CDR2 reads YFSETQ. The J segment lost 7 bases and the V segment lost 1 base, leaving 15 bases of the junction unmatched. CDR3 loop: CASSLPNATLAGGPNEQFF. DNA of the CDR3: TGCGCCAGCAGCTTGCCTAATGCAACCCTAGCGGGGGGGCCGAATGAGCAGTTCTTC.

This clonotype appeared a few times. The V gene is TRBV6-1, the J gene TRBJ2-5, with TRBD1 matching 9 bases. The CDR3 totals 15 residues. Germline CDR1 MNHNS, CDR2 SASEGT. The V gene end was trimmed by 2 bases and the J gene end by 4 bases; junction bases not matched to a gene: 5. As DNA, the CDR3 is TGTGCCAGCAGTGAACTGGGACAGGGCATAGAGACCCAGTACTTC. It translates to CASSELGQGIETQYF.

This clonotype was seen a few times. The rearrangement joins TRBV6-2 or TRBV6-3 to TRBJ1-5; D not certain. V lost 6 bases to trimming and J lost 0 bases, with 12 bases between them. Looked up from germline, CDR1 is MNHEY and CDR2 is SVGEGT. The CDR3 is 15 residues long. Here the CDR3 DNA reads TGTGCCAGCAGCCCTCTCTCAGGTAGCAATCAGCCCCAGCATTTT. Translation: CASSPLSGSNQPQHF.

This chain links TRBV24-1 with TRBJ2-5; 7 bases are shared with TRBD1. The CDR3 contains 15 residues. Unmatched junction bases numbered 5, after V lost 3 bases and J lost 2 bases. CDR1 and CDR2 (germline): KGHDR, SFDVKD. The CDR3 region has the DNA TGTGCCACCAGTGATACTGGACAGGCGCAAGAGACCCAGTACTTC. Translation gives CATSDTGQAQETQYF.

There are a few counts of this clonotype. The chain couples TRBV11-2 to TRBJ2-7, with TRBD2 matching 11 bases. Germline-derived CDR1 and CDR2 are SGHAT and FQNNGV. The CDR3 length is 16 residues. Losses at the gene ends were 5 bases for V and 0 bases for J; bases not matched to a gene: 6. The DNA of the CDR3 is TGTGCCAGCAGCAAGGCCGGGACTAGCGGCTCCTACGAGCAGTACTTC. Its translation is CASSKAGTSGSYEQYF.

The rearrangement links TRBV10-1 to TRBJ2-1; 7 bases are shared with TRBD2. V dropped 4 bases and J dropped 8; count of bases not matched to a gene: 8. This CDR3 is built from 14 residues. Germline V gives CDR1 WNHNN, CDR2 SYGVQD (reference sequence). The CDR3 loop reads CASSASTSRDEQFF. The DNA of the CDR3 is TGCGCCAGCAGTGCCTCGACTAGCAGGGATGAGCAGTTCTTC.

The chain employs TRBV9 and TRBJ2-6; TRBD1 agrees at 7 bases. CDR1 SGDLS and CDR2 YYNGEE come from the germline V gene. The CDR3 is 19 amino acids. The V segment lost 4 bases and the J segment 0 bases; nucleotides outside the gene matches: 13. The CDR3: CASSKRQGLMSSGANVLTF. CDR3 nucleotide sequence: TGTGCCAGCAGCAAACGACAGGGCCTCATGAGCTCTGGGGCCAACGTCCTGACTTTC.

The chain recombines TRBV20-1 with TRBJ2-1; the D gene is possibly TRBD2 (5 bases). The CDR3 has 18 residues. Germline assignment: CDR1 DFQATT and CDR2 SNEGSKA (reference sequence). The V and J ends lost 2 bases and 0 bases respectively, with 20 bases between them. CDR3 bases: TGCAGTGCTAGACCTTACATCACAAGCGGATCCTCCTACAATGAGCAGTTCTTC. Protein product: CSARPYITSGSSYNEQFF.

This clonotype appeared a few times. This rearrangement joins TRBV2 to TRBJ2-1; TRBD2 matches at 9 bases. The CDR3 has 16 amino acids. The V gene's germline CDR1 is SNHLY and CDR2 FYNNEI. V lost 6 bases and J lost 6; bases outside the gene matches: 12. The DNA for the CDR3 is TGTGCCAGCAGGGGGGGAGCGGGGGGTGAACTCAATGAGCAGTTCTTC. Translated, it gives CASRGGAGGELNEQFF.

This clonotype was seen a handful of times. The genes are TRBV20-1 and TRBJ2-3; no clear D. Germline assignment: CDR1 DFQATT and CDR2 SNEGSKA (reference sequence). CDR3 size: 15 residues. The germline V and J ends were trimmed by 5 bases and 3 bases, with 18 bases remaining between them. CDR3 residues: CSAAPPGLRTDTQYF. CDR3 nucleotides: TGCAGTGCTGCCCCCCCGGGCCTGAGGACAGATACGCAGTATTTT.

J is TRBJ2-3 and V is TRBV6-1; D remains unclear. V lost 10 bases and J lost 0, with 14 bases in between. This CDR3 is built from 14 residues. Looked up from germline, CDR1 is MNHNS and CDR2 is SASEGT. In DNA, the CDR3 is TGTGCCATCCCCAGGCAGACTAGCACAGATACGCAGTATTTT. Amino acids: CAIPRQTSTDTQYF.

This clonotype turned up a few times. This CDR3 reads CSVSYREGYGYTF. The CDR3, as DNA: TGCAGCGTTTCTTACAGGGAGGGTTATGGCTACACCTTC. V usage is TRBV29-1 and J usage is TRBJ1-2; possibly TRBD1 for D (6 bases). The CDR3 runs 13 residues. Germline CDR1 reads SQVTM; CDR2 reads ANQGSEA. With 5 bases removed from V and 5 bases from J, the gap between germline ends came to 15 bases.

The chain combines TRBV12-3 or TRBV12-4 with TRBJ1-4; D gene uncertain. This CDR3 has 14 amino acids. The V and J ends lost 3 bases and 7 bases respectively, with 12 bases between them. CDR3 sequence: CASSLSRSGEKLFF. The CDR3 DNA reads TGTGCCAGCAGTTTGAGTCGGAGTGGTGAAAAACTGTTTTTT.

Only a few counts were recorded for this clonotype. V gene TRBV4-3 combines with J gene TRBJ2-1, with D uncertain. Trimming left V 1 base short and J 3 bases short, with 7 bases between. This CDR3 contains 14 residues. Germline V CDR1 and CDR2: LGHNA, YSLEER. CDR3 residues: CASSQAVLYNEQFF. As DNA, the CDR3 is TGCGCCAGCAGCCAAGCGGTCCTCTACAATGAGCAGTTCTTC.

The rearrangement joins TRBV9 to TRBJ1-2, with D uncertain. Looked up from germline, CDR1 is SGDLS and CDR2 is YYNGEE. This CDR3 has 13 amino acids. Trimming shortened V by 7 bases and J by 5 bases, and 15 bases separated the two germline ends. In DNA, the CDR3 is TGTGCCAGCGTCACCGGGTCCGGTTATGGCTACACCTTC. Translated: CASVTGSGYGYTF.

This clonotype occurred a few times. CDR3 loop: CASSLLQGYTGELFF. The CDR3 coding sequence is TGTGCCAGCAGCTTATTACAGGGTTACACCGGGGAGCTGTTTTTT. The rearrangement joins TRBV7-9 to TRBJ2-2; D possibly corresponds to TRBD1 (6 bases). Trimming removed 2 bases at V and 3 bases at J, with 10 bases between. Germline assignment: CDR1 SEHNR and CDR2 FQNEAQ (reference sequence). This CDR3 is 15 amino acids long.

A few counts support this clonotype. This chain links TRBV20-1 with TRBJ2-1, with D possibly TRBD2 on 5 matching bases. The CDR3 consists of 12 residues. Germline CDR1 and CDR2: DFQATT and SNEGSKA (reference sequence). The germline V and J ends were trimmed by 6 bases and 8 bases, with 14 bases remaining between them. DNA for the CDR3: TGCAGTGCGCCCCTAACTAGAGATGAGCAGTTCTTC. This sequence encodes CSAPLTRDEQFF.

The table lists this clonotype with a few counts. In DNA, the CDR3 is TGTGCCATGACTGCAGCGGGTGACACAGATACGCAGTATTTT. The encoded protein is CAMTAAGDTDTQYF. The chain employs TRBV7-9 and TRBJ2-3, with a possible D match to TRBD2 (6 bases). The V and J ends lost 10 bases and 2 bases respectively, with 16 bases between them. Germline assignment: CDR1 SEHNR and CDR2 FQNEAQ (reference sequence). This CDR3 is 14 amino acids long.

The chain is built from TRBV10-3 and TRBJ1-2; TRBD1 matches 10 bases. Germline trimming cut 2 bases from V and 4 bases from J; bases unmatched to any gene: 4. This CDR3 is 15 amino acids long. Germline V gene data show CDR1 as ENHRY and CDR2 as SYGVKD. The CDR3 DNA reads as TGTGCCATCAGTGAGAGACAGGGGGCAGGCTATGGCTACACCTTC. It yields the protein CAISERQGAGYGYTF.

This clonotype was observed at least ten times. This chain joins TRBV5-1 and TRBJ2-5; D is uncertain. The V gene's germline CDR1 is SGHRS and CDR2 YFSETQ. The CDR3 is 14 amino acids. Trimming took 0 bases from V and 2 from J, leaving 8 bases between them. CDR3 nucleotide sequence: TGCGCCAGCAGCTTGGGGGCACTTCAAGAGACCCAGTACTTC. It is translated as CASSLGALQETQYF.

This chain joins TRBV9 and TRBJ2-5; D tentatively reads TRBD1 or TRBD2 (5 bases each). Trimming left V 3 bases short and J 0 bases short, with 18 bases between. This CDR3 contains 17 residues. Germline-derived CDR1 and CDR2 are SGDLS and YYNGEE. This chain's CDR3 is CASSATSGTRHQETQYF. The CDR3, as DNA: TGTGCCAGCAGCGCCACTTCCGGGACCAGGCACCAAGAGACCCAGTACTTC.

There are many counts of this clonotype. The chain has TRBV7-2 and TRBJ1-2; 9 nucleotides line up with TRBD1. V lost 1 base, J lost 4 bases, and 1 base stayed unmatched. CDR3 length: 14 amino acids. The germline gives CDR1 SGHTA, CDR2 FQGNSA. The DNA for the CDR3 is TGTGCCAGCAGCTTAGGGGGACAGGGCTATGGCTACACCTTC. Translated, it gives CASSLGGQGYGYTF.